A single sample gave rise to the 25 T cell receptor beta chains below, sequenced in a study of early T cells in non-severe SARS-CoV-2 infection. TCRdb reprocessed the 5' RACE reads with MiXCR, giving one entry per CDR3 protein. Of fewer than 100,000 distinct CDR3 sequences listed, more than 5% are singletons. Material: whole blood. These receptors all come from an adult who was a healthcare worker with PCR-confirmed SARS-CoV-2 infection or an uninfected control (not recorded which).

In this sample, this clonotype turned up many times. CDR3 sequence reads: CASSQDGAPRETQYF. The CDR3 coding sequence is TGCGCCAGCAGCCAAGATGGGGCCCCCCGGGAGACCCAGTACTTC. The chain uses TRBV4-3 and TRBJ2-5; the D gene is possibly TRBD1 (5 bases). V was shortened by 0 bases and J by 5 bases, with 13 bases between the two germline ends. This CDR3 comprises 15 residues. Germline V lookup: CDR1 LGHNA, CDR2 YSLEER.

This clonotype was seen a few times. The chain employs TRBV5-6 and TRBJ1-1, with D unclear. The V gene's germline CDR1 is SGHDT and CDR2 YYEEEE. CDR3 length equals 15 residues. V lost 0 bases and J lost 3, with 12 bases in between. CDR3 in amino acids: CASSLVDRLYTEAFF. Written as DNA, the CDR3 is TGTGCCAGCAGCTTGGTGGATAGGCTTTACACTGAAGCTTTCTTT. The full variable domain, its missing parts supplied by reference TRBV5-6 and TRBJ1-1, is DAGVTQSPTHLIKTRGQQVTLRCSPKSGHDTVSWYQQALGQGPQFIFQYYEEEERQRGNFPDRFSGHQFPNYSSELNVNALLLGDSALYLCASSLVDRLYTEAFFGQGTRLTVV.

The table lists this clonotype with many counts. The CDR3 region has the DNA TGTGCCAGCAGCCAAGAGGCCAGGGCCCAGCCCCAGCATTTT. Translation gives CASSQEARAQPQHF. V and J are TRBV4-2 and TRBJ1-5, with D possibly matching TRBD1 (5 bases). The V and J ends lost 0 bases and 7 bases respectively, with 10 bases between them. The germline gives CDR1 LGHNA, CDR2 YNFKEQ. The CDR3 consists of 14 residues.

This clonotype was found a few times. J is TRBJ2-1 and V is TRBV30, with TRBD1 as a possible D gene (5 bases). Trimming took 1 base from V and 2 from J, leaving 6 bases between them. Germline V gives CDR1 GTSNPN, CDR2 SVGIG (reference sequence). The CDR3 has 13 residues. CDR3 nucleotide sequence: TGTGCCTGGAGTGCCAGGGCCTACAATGAGCAGTTCTTC. It is translated as CAWSARAYNEQFF.

This clonotype was detected a few times. The DNA of the CDR3 is TGTGCCAGCAGTAAACAGGGGGGCGACACTGAAGCTTTCTTT. Translation: CASSKQGGDTEAFF. V is TRBV6-1 and J is TRBJ1-1; TRBD1 matches at 8 bases. After removal of 5 bases from V and 3 bases from J, the junction contained 5 bases not matched to a gene. The CDR3 sequence is 14 residues long. Per the germline V gene, CDR1 is MNHNS and CDR2 is SASEGT.

This clonotype showed up just a few times. The CDR3 here is CASSPPGRTEHYTF. CDR3 nucleotides: TGTGCCAGCTCACCGCCCGGCAGGACCGAGCACTACACCTTC. This rearrangement joins TRBV18 to TRBJ1-2, with D unresolved. Germline loops: CDR1 KGHSH, CDR2 LQKENI. V was cut by 3 bases and J by 10 bases, with 18 bases left in between. The CDR3 spans 14 residues.

The V call is TRBV9, the J call TRBJ2-1; 9 positions match TRBD1. Germline V gene sequence: CDR1 SGDLS, CDR2 YYNGEE. The ends lost 0 bases at V and 4 bases at J; junction bases unmatched: 5. The CDR3 totals 16 residues. This CDR3 is CASSVADRGIYNEQFF. CDR3 in DNA: TGTGCCAGCAGCGTAGCTGACAGGGGGATTTACAATGAGCAGTTCTTC.

The sample holds a few counts of this clonotype. This chain uses TRBV4-3 with TRBJ1-5; D is undetermined. V was pared by 1 base and J by 7 bases, with 14 bases between. The CDR3 runs to 15 residues. CDR1 is LGHNA, CDR2 YSLEER, per germline. In DNA, the CDR3 is TGCGCCAGCAGCCAAGGGCTTGACGCGGGGCAGCCCCAGCATTTT. Protein product: CASSQGLDAGQPQHF.

This clonotype was seen a few times. The rearrangement uses TRBV11-2 and TRBJ2-7; 10 bases align to TRBD1. Germline V gene sequence: CDR1 SGHAT, CDR2 FQNNGV. Trimming at V came to 2 bases and at J to 4 bases, leaving 11 bases not matched to a gene. CDR3 length equals 17 residues. This CDR3 reads CASSLRSPGQGLYEQYF. CDR3 in DNA: TGTGCCAGCAGCTTACGAAGCCCGGGACAGGGGCTTTACGAGCAGTACTTC.

This clonotype was observed at least ten times. V gene TRBV19 combines with J gene TRBJ1-2; unclear D gene. This CDR3 contains 12 residues. V dropped 3 bases and J dropped 3 bases, with 5 bases sitting between them. Germline CDR1 LNHDA, CDR2 SQIVND (reference sequence). The DNA for the CDR3 is TGTGCCAGTAGTATGGCCTACTATGGCTACACCTTC. It specifies CASSMAYYGYTF.

This clonotype was found many times. The V gene is TRBV29-1, the J gene TRBJ2-3; 7 nucleotides agree with TRBD1. Germline loops: CDR1 SQVTM, CDR2 ANQGSEA. V dropped 7 bases and J dropped 1; count of bases not matched to a gene: 8. The CDR3 contains 14 residues. Here the CDR3 reads CSAWDSGGTDTQYF. The CDR3 coding sequence is TGCAGCGCCTGGGACAGTGGAGGCACAGATACGCAGTATTTT.

Written as DNA, the CDR3 is TGTGCCAGCACCCTAAGGAAGGACAGGGCCTATGGCTACACCTTC. As protein: CASTLRKDRAYGYTF. The genes are TRBV6-2 or TRBV6-3 and TRBJ1-2; TRBD1 matches at 8 bases. The germline CDR1 and CDR2 sequences are MNHEY and SVGEGT. The CDR3 covers 15 residues. Germline trimming cut 7 bases from V and 4 bases from J; bases unmatched to any gene: 11.

This clonotype was seen only a few times. The V call is TRBV6-1, the J call TRBJ2-7, with 15 positions matching TRBD2. CDR3 length: 15 amino acids. Germline loops: CDR1 MNHNS, CDR2 SASEGT. The junction had 9 bases not matched to a gene; V was cut back by 8 bases and J by 7 bases. The CDR3 nucleotides read TGTGCCAGCGGTGCCCGGGGACTAGCGGGAGGTGAGCAGTACTTC. Amino acid sequence: CASGARGLAGGEQYF.

This clonotype was counted a few times. J is TRBJ2-5 and V is TRBV5-4; no clear D. The CDR3 is 15 residues long. The V and J ends lost 3 bases and 5 bases respectively, with 17 bases between them. The germline V gene has CDR1 SGHNT and CDR2 YYREEE (reference sequence). The CDR3 nucleotides read TGTGCCAGCAGCTCTGAATGGAGTAAGGTGGAGACCCAGTACTTC. Its translation: CASSSEWSKVETQYF.

This clonotype was counted between two and nine times. This sequence joins TRBV27 and TRBJ1-5; D is perhaps TRBD1 (5 bases). There are 14 residues in the CDR3. Trimming shortened V by 5 bases and J by 4 bases, and 12 bases separated the two germline ends. CDR1 and CDR2 from the germline V gene are MNHEY and SMNVEV (reference sequence). In nucleotides, the CDR3 is TGTGCCAGCAGTCCTAGACAGACTAATCAGCCCCAGCATTTT. It specifies CASSPRQTNQPQHF.

This clonotype was detected many times. The gene calls are TRBV5-5 and TRBJ1-5; 8 bases agree with TRBD1. Germline V gene lookup returns CDR1 SGHKS and CDR2 YYEKEE (reference sequence). The V segment lost 2 bases and the J segment 5 bases; nucleotides outside the gene matches: 3. The CDR3 spans 14 residues. CDR3 protein: CASSFGQGYQPQHF. The DNA of the CDR3 is TGTGCCAGCAGCTTCGGACAGGGCTATCAGCCCCAGCATTTT. The full variable domain, with the rest looked up from reference TRBV5-5 and TRBJ1-5, is DAGVTQSPTHLIKTRGQQVTLRCSPISGHKSVSWYQQVLGQGPQFIFQYYEKEERGRGNFPDRFSARQFPNYSSELNVNALLLGDSALYLCASSFGQGYQPQHFGDGTRLSIL.

This chain uses TRBV20-1 with TRBJ2-2; 9 positions agree with TRBD2. Trimming cost V 5 bases and J 4 bases; bases outside gene matches: 8. Germline CDR1 and CDR2: DFQATT and SNEGSKA (reference sequence). The CDR3 loop spans 15 amino acids. CDR3: CSALTSGRFTGELFF. The CDR3 DNA reads TGCAGTGCTCTAACAAGCGGGAGGTTCACCGGGGAGCTGTTTTTT.

This clonotype came up many times. This chain joins TRBV19 and TRBJ2-5; D is tentatively TRBD1 or TRBD2 (5 bases each). The ends were cut back, 3 bases at V and 4 bases at J, with 18 bases in the middle. Germline V CDR1 and CDR2: LNHDA, SQIVND (reference sequence). The CDR3 totals 16 residues. The CDR3 loop reads CASSMTGSGSSETQYF. CDR3 coding DNA: TGTGCCAGTAGTATGACGGGGTCAGGGTCCTCAGAGACCCAGTACTTC.

V gene TRBV27 combines with J gene TRBJ2-3, with D possibly matching TRBD1 (6 bases). The CDR3 extends over 15 amino acids. The germline CDR1 and CDR2 sequences are MNHEY and SMNVEV (reference sequence). Trimming left V 5 bases short and J 0 bases short, with 12 bases between. DNA of the CDR3: TGTGCCAGCAGTCTTGGGGACACAAGCACAGATACGCAGTATTTT. Translating gives CASSLGDTSTDTQYF.

V gene TRBV6-2 or TRBV6-3 combines with J gene TRBJ1-1; 11 nucleotides line up with TRBD1. This CDR3 spans 16 amino acids. V was clipped by 6 bases and J by 1 base; unmatched bases: 7. Germline loops: CDR1 MNHEY, CDR2 SVGEGT. The chain's CDR3 is CASSLRDRGKNTEAFF. Here the CDR3 DNA reads TGTGCCAGCAGCCTCCGGGACAGGGGGAAGAACACTGAAGCTTTCTTT.

This clonotype occurred a few times. This chain uses TRBV7-2 with TRBJ2-7; 9 nucleotides align to TRBD1. J lost 5 bases, V lost 6 bases, and 2 bases had no gene match. The V gene's germline CDR1 is SGHTA and CDR2 FQGNSA. The CDR3 length is 12 residues. The CDR3, as DNA: TGTGCCAGCAGTACAGGGGGCCACGAGCAGTACTTC. Translated: CASSTGGHEQYF.

This clonotype turned up a few times. V gene TRBV2 combines with J gene TRBJ2-7; D gene ambiguous. Looked up from germline, CDR1 is SNHLY and CDR2 is FYNNEI. This CDR3 is 11 amino acids long. The germline V and J ends were trimmed by 6 bases and 2 bases, with 5 bases remaining between them. In DNA, the CDR3 is TGTGCCAGCAGGTCTACCTACGAGCAGTACTTC. Amino acid sequence: CASRSTYEQYF.

The chain links TRBV27 to TRBJ2-7, with TRBD2 identical over 11 bases. The CDR3 length is 15 residues. Germline lookup yields CDR1 MNHEY and CDR2 SMNVEV (reference sequence). V trimming: 3 bases; J trimming: 5 bases; junction bases outside the gene matches: 6. CDR3 in DNA: TGTGCCAGCAGTTTGACTAGCGGGATATCCCACGAGCAGTACTTC. Translation: CASSLTSGISHEQYF.

This clonotype turned up a few times. The V call is TRBV5-1, the J call TRBJ2-3; TRBD2 matches 8 bases. The CDR3 loop spans 14 amino acids. Germline-derived CDR1 and CDR2 are SGHRS and YFSETQ. With V trimmed by 3 bases and J by 4 bases, 4 bases remained unmatched. The CDR3 nucleotides read TGCGCCAGCAGCTCGGGAGGGCCCTCAGATACGCAGTATTTT. It specifies CASSSGGPSDTQYF.

The rearrangement links TRBV28 to TRBJ2-7; D unresolved. Trimming removed 4 bases from V and 3 bases from J, with 4 bases in between. The CDR3 has 11 amino acids. Germline CDR1 is MDHEN and CDR2 is SYDVKM. DNA for the CDR3: TGTGCCAGCAGTTCCAACTACGAGCAGTACTTC. It yields the protein CASSSNYEQYF.